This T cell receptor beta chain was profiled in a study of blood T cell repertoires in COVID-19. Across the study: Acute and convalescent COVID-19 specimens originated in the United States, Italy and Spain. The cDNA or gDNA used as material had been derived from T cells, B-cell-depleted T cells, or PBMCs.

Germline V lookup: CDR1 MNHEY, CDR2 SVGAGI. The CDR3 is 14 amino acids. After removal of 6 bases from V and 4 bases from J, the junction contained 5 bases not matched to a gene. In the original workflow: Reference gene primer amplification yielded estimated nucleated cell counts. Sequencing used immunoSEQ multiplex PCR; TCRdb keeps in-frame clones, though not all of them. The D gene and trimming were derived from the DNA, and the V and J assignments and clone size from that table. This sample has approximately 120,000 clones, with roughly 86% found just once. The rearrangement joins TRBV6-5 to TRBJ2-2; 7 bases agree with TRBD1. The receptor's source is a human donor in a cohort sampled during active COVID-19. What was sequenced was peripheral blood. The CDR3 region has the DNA TGTGCCAGCAGGTCGACAGGGATCACCGGGGAGCTGTTTTTT. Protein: CASRSTGITGELFF.